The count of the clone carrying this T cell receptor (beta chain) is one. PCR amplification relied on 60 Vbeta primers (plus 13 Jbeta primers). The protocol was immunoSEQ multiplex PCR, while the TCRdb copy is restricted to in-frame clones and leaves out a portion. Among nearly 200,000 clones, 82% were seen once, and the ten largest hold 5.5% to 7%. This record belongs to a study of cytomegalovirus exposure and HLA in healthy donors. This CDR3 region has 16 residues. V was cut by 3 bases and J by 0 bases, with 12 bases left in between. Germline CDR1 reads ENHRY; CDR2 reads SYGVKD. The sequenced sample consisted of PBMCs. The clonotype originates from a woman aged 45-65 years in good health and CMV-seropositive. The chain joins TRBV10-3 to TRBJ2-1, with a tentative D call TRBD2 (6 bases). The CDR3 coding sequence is TGTGCCATCAGTGACCGTTTCGGGAGCTCCTACAATGAGCAGTTCTTC. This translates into CAISDRFGSSYNEQFF.